These 12 T cell receptor beta chains were all obtained from the same sample, sequenced in a study of blood T cell repertoires in COVID-19. Data came from immunoSEQ multiplex PCR; TCRdb stores just in-frame clones and leaves some out. Here the sample spans more than 300,000 clones, around 86% being singletons. Sequenced: PBMCs or T cells enriched from blood (not recorded which). Source of these receptors: a woman younger than 30 who had recovered from COVID-19.

The chain couples TRBV27 to TRBJ2-7; the match to TRBD2 covers 14 bases. There are 15 residues in the CDR3. The germline V gene has CDR1 MNHEY and CDR2 SMNVEV (reference sequence). V was clipped by 8 bases and J by 5 bases; unmatched bases: 8. The CDR3 loop is CASQTGTSGRNEQYF. For the CDR3, the DNA is TGTGCCAGCCAAACCGGGACTAGCGGGAGAAACGAGCAGTACTTC.

The chain links TRBV2 to TRBJ1-2, with 7 bases that match TRBD1. The V gene's germline CDR1 is SNHLY and CDR2 FYNNEI. The CDR3 totals 14 residues. Trimming removed 7 bases from V and 0 bases from J; junction bases left unmatched: 5. CDR3 residues: CASMGDSTNYGYTF. The CDR3 DNA follows: TGTGCCAGCATGGGGGACAGTACTAACTATGGCTACACCTTC. Full variable domain (remainder filled in from reference TRBV2 and TRBJ1-2): EPEVTQTPSHQVTQMGQEVILRCVPISNHLYFYWYRQILGQKVEFLVSFYNNEISEKSEIFDDQFSVERPDGSNFTLKIRSTKLEDSAMYFCASMGDSTNYGYTFGSGTRLTVV.

J is TRBJ2-7 and V is TRBV10-3; 11 positions match TRBD2. CDR1 and CDR2 (germline): ENHRY, SYGVKD. This CDR3 has 13 amino acids. Trimming cost V 11 bases and J 1 base; bases outside gene matches: 4. The CDR3 reads CAGSSGRSYEQYF. The CDR3 DNA follows: TGTGCCGGCTCTAGCGGGAGGTCCTACGAGCAGTACTTC.

This clone was counted a single time. V is TRBV27 and J is TRBJ1-3, with TRBD1 matching over 9 bases. The CDR3 runs to 18 residues. From germline, CDR1 is MNHEY and CDR2 SMNVEV (reference sequence). Trimming at V came to 5 bases and at J to 4 bases, leaving 15 bases not matched to a gene. The chain's CDR3 is CASSPLGIGTGHGNTIYF. CDR3 sequence (DNA): TGTGCCAGCAGTCCCCTAGGGATCGGGACAGGGCACGGAAACACCATATATTTT.

The chain uses TRBV4-1 and TRBJ1-4; 8 bases line up with TRBD1. Germline trimming cut 3 bases from V and 8 bases from J; bases unmatched to any gene: 8. Per the germline V gene, CDR1 is MGHRA and CDR2 is YSYEKL. This CDR3 is built from 15 residues. The CDR3 nucleotides read TGCGCCAGCAGCCATGGACAGGGTTGGGGGGAAAAACTGTTTTTT. Translating gives CASSHGQGWGEKLFF.

This chain connects TRBV18 to TRBJ1-2, with D hard to call. The germline V gene has CDR1 KGHSH and CDR2 LQKENI. This CDR3 region has 14 residues. The V end was cut by 6 bases, the J end by 8 bases, with 19 bases between. The CDR3 loop reads CASSQEEGRTGYTF. CDR3 nucleotide sequence: TGTGCCAGCTCTCAAGAAGAGGGTAGGACGGGCTACACCTTC.

The chain has TRBV7-9 and TRBJ1-2; D ambiguous. This CDR3 is 14 amino acids long. V dropped 5 bases and J dropped 5 bases, with 15 bases sitting between them. CDR1 and CDR2 from the germline V gene are SEHNR and FQNEAQ (reference sequence). For the CDR3, the DNA is TGTGCCAGCAGCCCGCTAACTGAGCCGTATGGCTACACCTTC. This gives the protein CASSPLTEPYGYTF.

This clone was detected only once. The chain uses TRBV28 and TRBJ2-5; TRBD2 is a possible D gene (5 bases). CDR3 length: 14 residues. V dropped 10 bases and J dropped 1 base, with 16 bases sitting between them. Germline V CDR1 and CDR2: MDHEN, SYDVKM. The CDR3 reads CATVSGILQETQYF. The CDR3 DNA follows: TGTGCCACCGTCTCCGGGATTCTCCAAGAGACCCAGTACTTC.

The genes are TRBV3-1 (or the pseudogene TRBV3-2) and TRBJ2-2, with a tentative D call TRBD2 (7 bases). V was cut by 2 bases and J by 5 bases, with 12 bases left in between. This CDR3 contains 15 residues. Germline V gives CDR1 LGHDT, CDR2 YNNKEL (reference sequence). CDR3: CASSQIGGATGELFF. The CDR3 nucleotides read TGTGCCAGCAGCCAAATAGGGGGGGCAACCGGGGAGCTGTTTTTT.

The CDR3 is CASSITVLEIGGYTF. The CDR3 DNA is TGTGCCAGTAGTATTACAGTGCTCGAGATTGGGGGCTACACCTTC. The chain is built from TRBV19 and TRBJ1-2; D is unresolved. This CDR3 comprises 15 residues. V was pared by 3 bases and J by 8 bases, with 19 bases between. In germline, CDR1 is LNHDA, CDR2 SQIVND (reference sequence).

The chain joins TRBV28 to TRBJ1-2; 7 nucleotides line up with TRBD1. V was pared by 3 bases and J by 5 bases, with 9 bases of the junction left unmatched. Germline V gene data show CDR1 as MDHEN and CDR2 as SYDVKM. The CDR3 totals 15 residues. The CDR3 sequence is CASSFSKGAKYGYTF. CDR3 bases: TGTGCCAGCAGTTTCTCCAAGGGGGCCAAATATGGCTACACCTTC.

The rearrangement links TRBV30 to TRBJ1-3; D is uncertain. V lost 3 bases and J 2 bases, leaving 11 bases between the germline ends. Per the germline V gene, CDR1 is GTSNPN and CDR2 is SVGIG (reference sequence). There are 14 residues in the CDR3. CDR3 sequence reads: CAWSLGTAGNTIYF. The CDR3 nucleotides are TGTGCCTGGAGCCTCGGCACAGCTGGAAACACCATATATTTT. The full variable domain, in which reference TRBV30 and TRBJ1-3 provide the parts outside the CDR3, is SQTIHQWPATLVQPVGSPLSLECTVEGTSNPNLYWYRQAAGRGLQLLFYSVGIGQISSEVPQNLSASRPQDRQFILSSKKLLLSDSGFYLCAWSLGTAGNTIYFGEGSWLTVV.